Following are 13 T cell receptor beta chains from one sample sequenced in a study of cytotoxic CD8 clonotypes in ibrutinib-treated CLL. Only in-frame clones appear in the TCRdb table, and some are missing; sequencing was by immunoSEQ multiplex PCR. Of 330,000 or so clones detected, roughly two thirds appear once; the ten largest clones hold roughly 6.3%. The input for sequencing was PBMCs, taken after 36 months of ibrutinib treatment. These receptors were collected from a human donor with chronic lymphocytic leukemia.

In its sample, this clone was seen a few times. The chain links TRBV4-1 to TRBJ2-7; weak D call: TRBD2 (5 bases). Trimming cost V 3 bases and J 3 bases, with 18 bases left between them. CDR3 length equals 16 residues. In germline, CDR1 is MGHRA, CDR2 YSYEKL. In DNA form, the CDR3 reads TGCGCCAGCAGCCACCGAACACCAAGCGGAAGCTACGAGCAGTACTTC. Its translation is CASSHRTPSGSYEQYF.

The chain recombines TRBV2 with TRBJ2-7; D is undetermined. Germline CDR1 is SNHLY and CDR2 is FYNNEI. V dropped 6 bases and J dropped 0 bases, with 9 bases sitting between them. CDR3 length: 13 residues. CDR3 bases: TGTGCCAGCAGGGCCCGTAGCTCCTACGAGCAGTACTTC. Protein sequence: CASRARSSYEQYF. Full variable domain (missing parts from reference TRBV2 and TRBJ2-7): EPEVTQTPSHQVTQMGQEVILRCVPISNHLYFYWYRQILGQKVEFLVSFYNNEISEKSEIFDDQFSVERPDGSNFTLKIRSTKLEDSAMYFCASRARSSYEQYFGPGTRLTVT.

This clone occurred once. The J gene is TRBJ2-1, the V gene TRBV5-1, with TRBD1 as a possible D gene (6 bases). The CDR3 is 15 residues long. Per the germline V gene, CDR1 is SGHRS and CDR2 is YFSETQ. The germline V and J ends were trimmed by 0 bases and 0 bases, with 7 bases remaining between them. This CDR3 reads CASSLVGASYNEQFF. The CDR3 nucleotides read TGCGCCAGCAGCTTGGTGGGGGCCTCCTACAATGAGCAGTTCTTC.

The V gene is TRBV5-1, the J gene TRBJ2-7; the match to TRBD2 covers 7 bases. From germline, CDR1 is SGHRS and CDR2 YFSETQ. The junction had 1 base not matched to a gene; V was cut back by 1 base and J by 0 bases. This CDR3 region has 14 residues. The CDR3 loop is CASSLSGTSYEQYF. CDR3 DNA: TGCGCCAGCAGCTTGAGCGGGACCTCCTACGAGCAGTACTTC. The whole variable domain, remainder taken from reference TRBV5-1 and TRBJ2-7, is KAGVTQTPRYLIKTRGQQVTLSCSPISGHRSVSWYQQTPGQGLQFLFEYFSETQRNKGNFPGRFSGRQFSNSRSEMNVSTLELGDSALYLCASSLSGTSYEQYFGPGTRLTVT.

The gene calls are TRBV5-1 and TRBJ1-2; D is unclear. The CDR3 sequence is 14 residues long. V lost 1 base, J lost 2 bases, and 9 bases lay in between. Germline CDR1 reads SGHRS; CDR2 reads YFSETQ. The CDR3 coding sequence is TGCGCCAGCAGCTTGTCGACGGTAAACTATGGCTACACCTTC. Its protein is CASSLSTVNYGYTF.

This clone was counted between two and nine times. This chain uses TRBV6-6 with TRBJ1-5, with 10 bases that match TRBD1. CDR1 is MNHNY, CDR2 SVGAGI, per germline (reference sequence). The CDR3 length is 15 residues. Germline trimming cut 5 bases from V and 2 bases from J; bases unmatched to any gene: 3. The CDR3 DNA sequence: TGTGCCAGCAGTCCGACAGGGGGCGGCAATCAGCCCCAGCATTTT. Its translation is CASSPTGGGNQPQHF.

The gene calls are TRBV7-8 and TRBJ2-3; 12 bases are a match to TRBD2. The CDR3 is 16 residues long. CDR1 and CDR2 (germline): SGHVS, FQNEAQ. Trimming cost V 2 bases and J 4 bases; bases outside gene matches: 4. The CDR3 DNA reads as TGTGCCAGCAGCTTACCCCCTAGCGGGGGGGCAGATACGCAGTATTTT. This gives the protein CASSLPPSGGADTQYF.

The J gene is TRBJ1-6, the V gene TRBV4-1, with 7 bases that match TRBD1. Germline loops: CDR1 MGHRA, CDR2 YSYEKL. The CDR3 length is 17 residues. V lost 1 base to trimming and J lost 6 bases; unmatched junction nucleotides: 9. The CDR3 DNA is TGCGCCAGCAGCCAAGCGGGGTTCCGGACAGGTAATTCACCCCTCCACTTT. This translates into CASSQAGFRTGNSPLHF.

V gene TRBV5-1 combines with J gene TRBJ2-7, with TRBD1 as a possible D gene (6 bases). CDR1 and CDR2 (germline): SGHRS, YFSETQ. The CDR3 runs to 14 residues. V was pared by 6 bases and J by 5 bases, with 18 bases between. This chain's CDR3 is CASTWGRRGHEQYF. The DNA of the CDR3 is TGCGCCAGCACCTGGGGTCGCAGGGGCCACGAGCAGTACTTC.

This clone was observed a handful of times. The rearrangement links TRBV27 to TRBJ2-1; no definite D call. Germline V gene lookup returns CDR1 MNHEY and CDR2 SMNVEV (reference sequence). The CDR3 runs 14 residues. V lost 5 bases, J lost 2 bases, and 10 bases lay in between. The CDR3 sequence is CASSHDFTYNEQFF. The CDR3 coding sequence is TGTGCCAGCAGTCATGACTTTACCTACAATGAGCAGTTCTTC.

The chain is built from TRBV15 and TRBJ2-3; D call uncertain. The CDR3 consists of 15 residues. V lost 0 bases and J 2 bases, leaving 9 bases between the germline ends. Germline values: CDR1 LNHNV, CDR2 YYDKDF (reference sequence). The DNA of the CDR3 is TGTGCCACCAGCAGAGATCGAAGAGACACAGATACGCAGTATTTT. Protein product: CATSRDRRDTDTQYF.

The genes are TRBV10-1 and TRBJ2-6, with D tentatively TRBD2 (5 bases). Trimming cost V 2 bases and J 0 bases, with 11 bases left between them. The CDR3 loop spans 17 amino acids. From germline, CDR1 is WNHNN and CDR2 SYGVQD (reference sequence). CDR3 sequence: CASSERGKDSGANVLTF. CDR3 DNA: TGCGCCAGCAGTGAGCGGGGAAAGGACTCTGGGGCCAACGTCCTGACTTTC.

The V call is TRBV4-2, the J call TRBJ1-6, with no clear D. The CDR3 contains 13 residues. V was shortened by 1 base and J by 7 bases, with 5 bases between the two germline ends. Germline values: CDR1 LGHNA, CDR2 YNFKEQ. The CDR3 DNA is TGTGCCAGCAGCCAAGTTCAGAATTCACCCCTCCACTTT. This codes for CASSQVQNSPLHF.